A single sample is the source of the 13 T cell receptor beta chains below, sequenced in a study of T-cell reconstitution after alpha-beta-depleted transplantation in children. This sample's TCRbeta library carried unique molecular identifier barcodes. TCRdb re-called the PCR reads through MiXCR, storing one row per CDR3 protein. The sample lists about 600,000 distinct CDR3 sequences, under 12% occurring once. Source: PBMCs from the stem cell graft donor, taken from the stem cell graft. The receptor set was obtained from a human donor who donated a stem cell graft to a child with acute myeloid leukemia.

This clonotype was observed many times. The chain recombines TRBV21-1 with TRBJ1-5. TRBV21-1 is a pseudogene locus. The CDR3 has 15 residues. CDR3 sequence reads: CASSKDRKGWRPQHF. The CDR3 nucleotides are TGTGCCAGCAGCAAAGATCGGAAGGGTTGGAGGCCCCAGCATTTT.

CDR3 sequence (DNA): TGCAGTGCCAAGCTCTTTGACATAAACCATCTGAACACTGAAGCTTTCTTT. Protein: CSAKLFDINHLNTEAFF. The V call is TRBV20-1, the J call TRBJ1-1; D remains unclear. Germline V gives CDR1 DFQATT, CDR2 SNEGSKA (reference sequence). V gave up 6 bases and J gave up 0 bases, with 23 bases separating them. This CDR3 has 17 residues.

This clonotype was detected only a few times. Here the CDR3 reads CSARTWTFSYNEQFF. CDR3 DNA: TGCAGTGCTAGAACCTGGACATTCTCCTACAATGAGCAGTTCTTC. V gene TRBV20-1 combines with J gene TRBJ2-1, with D perhaps TRBD1 (5 bases). The CDR3 totals 15 residues. CDR1 and CDR2 from the germline V gene are DFQATT and SNEGSKA (reference sequence). Deletions cut 2 bases from V and 0 bases from J, with 11 bases between.

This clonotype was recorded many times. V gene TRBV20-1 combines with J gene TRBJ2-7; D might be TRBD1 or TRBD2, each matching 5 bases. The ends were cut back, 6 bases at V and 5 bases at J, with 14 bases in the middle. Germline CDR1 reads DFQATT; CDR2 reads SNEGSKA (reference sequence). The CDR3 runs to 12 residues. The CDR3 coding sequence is TGCAGTGCCCTTAAGAGGGGTAACGAGCAGTACTTC. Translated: CSALKRGNEQYF.

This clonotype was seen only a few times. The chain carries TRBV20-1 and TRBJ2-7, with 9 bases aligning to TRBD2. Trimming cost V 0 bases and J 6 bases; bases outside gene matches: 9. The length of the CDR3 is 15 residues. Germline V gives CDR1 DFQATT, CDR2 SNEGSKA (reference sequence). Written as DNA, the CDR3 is TGCAGTGCTAGAGATGGCGGGAGGGCCCCTGGCGAGCAGTACTTC. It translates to CSARDGGRAPGEQYF.

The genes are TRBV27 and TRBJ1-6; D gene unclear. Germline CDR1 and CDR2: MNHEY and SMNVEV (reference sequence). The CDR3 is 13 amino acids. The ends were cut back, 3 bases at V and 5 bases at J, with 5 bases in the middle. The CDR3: CASSFTHNSPLHF. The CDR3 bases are TGTGCCAGCAGTTTTACCCATAATTCACCCCTCCACTTT.

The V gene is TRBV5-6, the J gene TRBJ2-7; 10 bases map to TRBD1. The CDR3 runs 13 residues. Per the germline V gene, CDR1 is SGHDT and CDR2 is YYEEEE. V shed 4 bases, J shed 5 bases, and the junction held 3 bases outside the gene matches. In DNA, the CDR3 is TGTGCCAGCAGCATCGGACAGGGGGACGAGCAGTACTTC. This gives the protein CASSIGQGDEQYF.

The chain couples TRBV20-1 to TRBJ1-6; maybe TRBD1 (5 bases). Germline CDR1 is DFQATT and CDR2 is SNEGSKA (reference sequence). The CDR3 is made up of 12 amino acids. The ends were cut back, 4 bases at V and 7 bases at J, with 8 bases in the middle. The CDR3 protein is CSANGANSPLHF. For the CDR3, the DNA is TGCAGTGCTAACGGGGCAAATTCACCCCTCCACTTT.

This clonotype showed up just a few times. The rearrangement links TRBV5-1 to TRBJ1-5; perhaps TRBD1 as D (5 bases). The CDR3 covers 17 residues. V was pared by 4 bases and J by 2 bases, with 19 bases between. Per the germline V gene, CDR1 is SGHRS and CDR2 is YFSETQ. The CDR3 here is CASSQDGGEKGNQPQHF. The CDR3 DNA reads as TGCGCCAGCAGCCAGGATGGGGGGGAAAAGGGCAATCAGCCCCAGCATTTT.

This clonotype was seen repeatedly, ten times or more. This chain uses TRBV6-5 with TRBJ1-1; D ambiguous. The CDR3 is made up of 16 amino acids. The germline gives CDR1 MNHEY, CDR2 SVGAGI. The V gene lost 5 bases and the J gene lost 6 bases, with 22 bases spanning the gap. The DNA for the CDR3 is TGTGCCAGCAGTCCTCCCCCTGGGAGGAAGGGCGCTGAAGCTTTCTTT. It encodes CASSPPPGRKGAEAFF.

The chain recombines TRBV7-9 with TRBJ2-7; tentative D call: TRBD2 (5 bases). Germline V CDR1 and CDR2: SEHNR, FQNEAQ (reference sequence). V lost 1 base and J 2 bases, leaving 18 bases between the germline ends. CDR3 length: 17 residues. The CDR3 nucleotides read TGTGCCAGCAGCTTAGTGAAACCCCAGCGGCAGACCTACGAGCAGTACTTC. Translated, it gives CASSLVKPQRQTYEQYF.

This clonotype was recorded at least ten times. The CDR3 bases are TGCAGTGTCCAAGACCCACACAGGGTTGAGACCCAGTACTTC. Translation: CSVQDPHRVETQYF. The V call is TRBV20-1, the J call TRBJ2-5; D perhaps matches TRBD1 (6 bases). The ends were cut back, 7 bases at V and 5 bases at J, with 20 bases in the middle. Germline V gene lookup returns CDR1 DFQATT and CDR2 SNEGSKA (reference sequence). The CDR3 is made up of 14 amino acids.

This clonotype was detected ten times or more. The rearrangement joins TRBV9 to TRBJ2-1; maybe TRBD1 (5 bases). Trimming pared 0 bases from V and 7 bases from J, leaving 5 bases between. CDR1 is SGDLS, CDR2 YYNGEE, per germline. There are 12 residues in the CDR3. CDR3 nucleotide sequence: TGTGCCAGCAGCGTAGCAGGGAATGAGCAGTTCTTC. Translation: CASSVAGNEQFF. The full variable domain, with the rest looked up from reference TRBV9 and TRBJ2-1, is DSGVTQTPKHLITATGQRVTLRCSPRSGDLSVYWYQQSLDQGLQFLIQYYNGEERAKGNILERFSAQQFPDLHSELNLSSLELGDSALYFCASSVAGNEQFFGPGTRLTVL.